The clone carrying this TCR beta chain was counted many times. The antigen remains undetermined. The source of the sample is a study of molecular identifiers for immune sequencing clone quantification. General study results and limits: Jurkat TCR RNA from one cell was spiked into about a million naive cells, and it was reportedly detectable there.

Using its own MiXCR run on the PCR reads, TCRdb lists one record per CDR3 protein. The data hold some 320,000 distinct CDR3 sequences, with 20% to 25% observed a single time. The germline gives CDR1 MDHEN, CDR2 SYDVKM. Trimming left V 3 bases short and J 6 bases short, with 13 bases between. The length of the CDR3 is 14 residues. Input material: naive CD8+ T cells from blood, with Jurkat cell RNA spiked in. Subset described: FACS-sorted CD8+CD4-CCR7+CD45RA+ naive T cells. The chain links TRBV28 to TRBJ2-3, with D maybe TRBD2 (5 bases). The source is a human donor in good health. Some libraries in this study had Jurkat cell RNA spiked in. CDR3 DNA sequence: TGTGCCAGCAGTTTGAGGGCCCTTCGGGATACGCAGTATTTT. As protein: CASSLRALRDTQYF.